The TCR beta chain under discussion was sequenced for a study of cytomegalovirus exposure and HLA in healthy donors. Broader study findings: V- and J-gene trimming of TCR beta was linked (in a later analysis) to a missense DCLRE1C variant. Roughly uniform depth of sequencing across donors was assumed in presence/absence analyses. In a later analysis, about 17,000 TCR beta sequences were associated with HLA alleles at 0.05 false discovery rate.

With 60 Vbeta and 13 Jbeta primers, the PCR was carried out. The repertoire was sequenced with immunoSEQ multiplex PCR; TCRdb's copy has only in-frame clones and lacks some. The table has around 150,000 clones, about 71% seen once. For this clone: Its antigen is not known.

Sequenced: PBMCs. The receptor was derived from a middle-aged man in good health and CMV-seronegative.

Written as DNA, the CDR3 is TGTGCCAGCAGCTTATGGCAGGGGGAGGTAAACACTGAAGCTTTCTTT. It codes for CASSLWQGEVNTEAFF. This sequence joins TRBV11-2 and TRBJ1-1, with TRBD1 matching 7 bases. Germline V gene sequence: CDR1 SGHAT, CDR2 FQNNGV. Trimming at V came to 2 bases and at J to 2 bases, leaving 8 bases not matched to a gene. The length of the CDR3 is 16 residues.